This T cell receptor beta chain derives from a study of shared clonotypes between healthy human individuals. Findings and limits, study-wide: Lower generation probabilities were found for non-shared clonotypes than for those shared by all four donors.

Per the authors' pipeline: Junction-only sequences without quality scores were provided by ImmunoSEQ, so filtering was different. Sequencing was performed with immunoSEQ multiplex PCR; in TCRdb, only in-frame clones are kept and a portion is missing. V and J calls and clone size come straight from that table; D and trimming were deduced from the DNA. Here the sample spans about 1.1 million clones, 70% to 80% being singletons. Notes on this clone: Its cognate antigen is unknown.

Trimming removed 4 bases from V and 1 base from J, with 10 bases in between. CDR1 is SGHDT, CDR2 YYEEEE, per germline. The CDR3 is 14 amino acids. The sequence was obtained from a young man in good health. Some clones in this sample may be carry-over from other donors' samples. The chain has TRBV5-6 and TRBJ2-3; tentative D call: TRBD2 (6 bases). The sequenced sample was memory CD4+ T cells from PBMCs. This sample's subset: CD45RA-negative fraction. The CDR3 sequence: CASSQRLGTDTQYF. The CDR3 DNA reads TGTGCCAGCAGCCAAAGACTAGGCACAGATACGCAGTATTTT.